This T cell receptor (beta chain) derives from a study of CD8 T cells in ankylosing spondylitis. Overall study results and limits: Before this, some motif variants had been reported in reactive arthritis synovial fluid and blood. A CD8+ phenotype characterized the disease-linked clones, which were relatively rare in peripheral blood.

Notes on this clonotype: What it binds is not known.

A single record per CDR3 protein comes from TCRdb applying MiXCR to the 5' RACE reads. The sample carries about 240,000 distinct CDR3 sequences, roughly 8.6% recorded once. V was pared by 3 bases and J by 8 bases, with 4 bases between. The CDR3 extends over 10 amino acids. Sequenced: blood, either unsorted or a sorted T cell fraction (not recorded which). The rearrangement uses TRBV12-3 or TRBV12-4 and TRBJ1-1; D ambiguous. The TCR was taken from a male donor with ankylosing spondylitis or in good health (not recorded which). The CDR3 loop reads CASSFREAFF. The CDR3, as DNA: TGTGCCAGCAGTTTTAGAGAAGCTTTCTTT.